The 9 T cell receptor beta chains given below trace back to one sample, sequenced in a study of identical twins. TCRdb reanalysed the 5' RACE reads using MiXCR and keeps one entry per CDR3 protein. The sample includes some 320,000 distinct CDR3 sequences, 12% of them seen just once. The sample also formed part of further work on yellow fever vaccine responses in identical twins.

Material: CD8+ T cells sorted from blood. These receptors were collected from a woman aged 18-29 years in good health.

The chain employs TRBV20-1 and TRBJ2-3, with 12 positions matching TRBD2. CDR3 length equals 15 residues. The ends lost 2 bases at V and 5 bases at J; junction bases unmatched: 5. CDR1 DFQATT and CDR2 SNEGSKA come from the germline V gene (reference sequence). The DNA for the CDR3 is TGCAGTGCTAGACGGCTAGCGGGGGGGGGAGATACGCAGTATTTT. It encodes CSARRLAGGGDTQYF.

The V call is TRBV12-3 or TRBV12-4, the J call TRBJ1-5; D might be TRBD1 (5 bases). Trimming took off 5 bases at V and 6 bases at J, with 14 bases between the two ends. The length of the CDR3 is 14 residues. The CDR3 sequence is CASSPPGWAQPQHF. The CDR3 DNA reads as TGTGCCAGCAGTCCCCCAGGGTGGGCTCAGCCCCAGCATTTT.

The chain has TRBV20-1 and TRBJ2-7; possibly TRBD1 for D (6 bases). V was shortened by 2 bases and J by 3 bases, with 11 bases between the two germline ends. This CDR3 contains 13 residues. Germline V gene sequence: CDR1 DFQATT, CDR2 SNEGSKA (reference sequence). CDR3 protein: CSARLQGFYEQYV. The CDR3 DNA is TGCAGTGCTAGATTACAGGGATTCTACGAGCAGTACGTC.

The chain joins TRBV2 to TRBJ1-4; D gene unclear. Trimming pared 8 bases from V and 4 bases from J, leaving 17 bases between. This CDR3 comprises 15 residues. The germline CDR1 and CDR2 sequences are SNHLY and FYNNEI. As DNA, the CDR3 is TGTGCCAGCGACCGGGCCGAGTTGGATAATGAAAAACTGTTTTTT. Its translation: CASDRAELDNEKLFF.

In this sample, this clonotype turned up a few times. The DNA of the CDR3 is TGTGCCAGCAGTTTACTTGTAGCTCGGGAGACCCAGTACTTC. Translating gives CASSLLVARETQYF. This chain connects TRBV28 to TRBJ2-5; D remains ambiguous. V lost 2 bases to trimming and J lost 5 bases, with 12 bases between them. This CDR3 comprises 14 residues. Germline V gene lookup returns CDR1 MDHEN and CDR2 SYDVKM.

V and J are TRBV12-3 or TRBV12-4 and TRBJ2-5; 8 bases are shared with TRBD1. J lost 8 bases, V lost 5 bases, and 16 bases had no gene match. The length of the CDR3 is 16 residues. CDR3 residues: CASSNRQGQPDNTQYF. For the CDR3, the DNA is TGTGCCAGCAGTAACCGACAGGGGCAGCCCGATAATACCCAGTACTTC.

This clonotype was seen more than once but under ten times. The V gene is TRBV2, the J gene TRBJ2-1, with TRBD2 identical over 7 bases. After removal of 10 bases from V and 5 bases from J, the junction contained 11 bases not matched to a gene. The CDR3 extends over 14 amino acids. Germline V gene sequence: CDR1 SNHLY, CDR2 FYNNEI. This chain's CDR3 is CATYLGGSNNEQFF. The CDR3 nucleotides read TGTGCCACCTACCTCGGGGGGTCAAACAATGAGCAGTTCTTC.

This clonotype was seen a handful of times. This chain joins TRBV27 and TRBJ1-2; 9 positions match TRBD1. With V trimmed by 5 bases and J by 3 bases, 4 bases remained unmatched. CDR1 is MNHEY, CDR2 SMNVEV, per germline (reference sequence). This CDR3 has 14 residues. In DNA, the CDR3 is TGTGCCAGCAGTCCGGACAGGGGACACTATGGCTACACCTTC. The encoded protein is CASSPDRGHYGYTF.

This clonotype was seen ten or more times. This chain links TRBV5-1 with TRBJ2-1; 11 bases fit TRBD2. Germline-derived CDR1 and CDR2 are SGHRS and YFSETQ. The CDR3 has 15 amino acids. V was pared by 7 bases and J by 7 bases, with 10 bases of the junction left unmatched. CDR3 protein: CASRLAGGPDNEQFF. The CDR3 DNA sequence: TGCGCCAGCCGTTTAGCGGGGGGGCCTGATAATGAGCAGTTCTTC.